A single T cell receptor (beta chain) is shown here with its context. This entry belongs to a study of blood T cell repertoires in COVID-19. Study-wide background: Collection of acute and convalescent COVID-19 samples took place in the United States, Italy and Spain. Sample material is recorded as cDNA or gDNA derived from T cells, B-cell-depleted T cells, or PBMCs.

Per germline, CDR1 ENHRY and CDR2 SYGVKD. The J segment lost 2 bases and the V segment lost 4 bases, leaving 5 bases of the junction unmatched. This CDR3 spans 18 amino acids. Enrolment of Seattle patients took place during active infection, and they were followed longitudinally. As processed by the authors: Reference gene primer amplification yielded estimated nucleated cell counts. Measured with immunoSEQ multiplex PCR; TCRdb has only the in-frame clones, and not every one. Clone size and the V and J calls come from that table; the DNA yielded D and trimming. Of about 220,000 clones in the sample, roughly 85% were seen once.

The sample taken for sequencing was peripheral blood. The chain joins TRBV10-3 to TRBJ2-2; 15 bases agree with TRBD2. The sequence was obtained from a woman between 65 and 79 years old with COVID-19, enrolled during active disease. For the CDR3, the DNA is TGTGCCATCAGTGCGGGACTAGCGGGGGGAGCCAACACCGGGGAGCTGTTTTTT. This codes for CAISAGLAGGANTGELFF.